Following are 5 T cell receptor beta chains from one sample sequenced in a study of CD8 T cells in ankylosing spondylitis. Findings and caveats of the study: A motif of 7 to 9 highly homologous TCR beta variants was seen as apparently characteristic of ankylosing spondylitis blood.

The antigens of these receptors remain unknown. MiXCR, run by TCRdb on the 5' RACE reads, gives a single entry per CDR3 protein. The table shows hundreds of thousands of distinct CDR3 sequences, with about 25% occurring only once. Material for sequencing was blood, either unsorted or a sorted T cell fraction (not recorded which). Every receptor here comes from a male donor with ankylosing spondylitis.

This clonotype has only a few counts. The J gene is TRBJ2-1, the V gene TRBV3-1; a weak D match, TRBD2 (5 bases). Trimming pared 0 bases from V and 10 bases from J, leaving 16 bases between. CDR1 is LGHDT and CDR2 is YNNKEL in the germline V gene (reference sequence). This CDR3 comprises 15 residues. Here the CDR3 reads CASSQDFAGVREQFF. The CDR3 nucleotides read TGTGCCAGCAGCCAAGACTTTGCGGGCGTTCGGGAGCAGTTCTTC.

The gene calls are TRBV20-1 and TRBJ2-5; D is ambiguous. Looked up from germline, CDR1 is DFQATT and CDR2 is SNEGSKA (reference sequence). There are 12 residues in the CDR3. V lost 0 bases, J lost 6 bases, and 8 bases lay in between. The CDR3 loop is CSAREALQTQYF. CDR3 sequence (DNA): TGCAGTGCTAGAGAGGCGCTGCAGACCCAGTACTTC.

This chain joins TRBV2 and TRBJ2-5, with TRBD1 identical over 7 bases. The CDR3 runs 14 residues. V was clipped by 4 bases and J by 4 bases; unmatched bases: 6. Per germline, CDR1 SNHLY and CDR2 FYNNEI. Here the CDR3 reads CASSVRGGLETQYF. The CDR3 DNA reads TGTGCCAGCAGTGTTCGAGGGGGCTTAGAGACCCAGTACTTC.

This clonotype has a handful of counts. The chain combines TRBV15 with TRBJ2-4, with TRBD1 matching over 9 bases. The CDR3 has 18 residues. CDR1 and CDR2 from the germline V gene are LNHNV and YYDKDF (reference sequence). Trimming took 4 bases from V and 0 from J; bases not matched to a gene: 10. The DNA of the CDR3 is TGTGCCACCAGCAAATCCGGGACAGGGATACTAGCCAAAAACATTCAGTACTTC. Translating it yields CATSKSGTGILAKNIQYF. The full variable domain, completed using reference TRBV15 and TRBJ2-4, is DAMVIQNPRYQVTQFGKPVTLSCSQTLNHNVMYWYQQKSSQAPKLLFHYYDKDFNNEADTPDNFQSRRPNTSFCFLDIRSPGLGDTAMYLCATSKSGTGILAKNIQYFGAGTRLSVL.

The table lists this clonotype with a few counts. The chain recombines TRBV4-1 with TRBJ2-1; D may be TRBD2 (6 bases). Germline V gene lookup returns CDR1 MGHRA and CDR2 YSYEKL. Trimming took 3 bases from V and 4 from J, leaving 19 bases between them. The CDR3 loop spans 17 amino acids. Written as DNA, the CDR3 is TGCGCCAGCAGCCAGCTCCCTCCGGGGACTTCTTACAATGAGCAGTTCTTC. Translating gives CASSQLPPGTSYNEQFF.